These T cell receptor beta chains were read from a single sample in a study of blood T cells in healthy people across ages. TCRdb fed the 5' RACE reads into MiXCR, producing one record per CDR3 protein. This sample has 1.5 million to 2 million distinct CDR3 sequences; about 50% occur once, and the top ten carry approximately 2%. The sequenced material came from blood. Receptors originate from a woman aged 40-49 years in good health. CDR3s include the opening cysteine and the closing phenylalanine or tryptophan. The order of the fields is V gene, J gene, CDR3 length, clone size, D gene, CDR3 DNA, CDR3 protein. A D gene is named only where the DNA matches it firmly. Size is stated for part of the rows, as once, few or many counts, or as a class when the clone is expanded.

V gene: TRBV7-2
J gene: TRBJ2-1
CDR3 length: 16
clone size: .
D gene: TRBD2
CDR3 DNA: TGTGCCAGCAGCCCGGGACTGGCGGGGGTTCACAATGAGCAGTTCTTC
CDR3 protein: CASSPGLAGVHNEQFF

V gene: TRBV9
J gene: TRBJ2-5
CDR3 length: 17
clone size: .
D gene: .
CDR3 DNA: TGTGCCAGCAGCGTAGAATCGAGGGGCTGGGGCCAAGAGACCCAGTACTTC
CDR3 protein: CASSVESRGWGQETQYF

V gene: TRBV7-9
J gene: TRBJ2-7
CDR3 length: 15
clone size: .
D gene: .
CDR3 DNA: TGTGCCAGCAGCTCCTCATTCGGGGCAGACTACGAGCAGTACTTC
CDR3 protein: CASSSSFGADYEQYF

V gene: TRBV4-3
J gene: TRBJ2-5
CDR3 length: 14
clone size: few
D gene: TRBD2
CDR3 DNA: TGCGCCAGCAGCCAAGAACTAGCGGCGGAGACCCAGTACTTC
CDR3 protein: CASSQELAAETQYF

V gene: TRBV7-2
J gene: TRBJ2-1
CDR3 length: 18
clone size: .
D gene: TRBD2
CDR3 DNA: TGTGCCAGCAGCTTAGGGCGGCGGTCGGGGCGGGGGTACAATGAGCAGTTCTTC
CDR3 protein: CASSLGRRSGRGYNEQFF

V gene: TRBV4-2
J gene: TRBJ2-3
CDR3 length: 17
clone size: .
D gene: TRBD2
CDR3 DNA: TGTGCCAGCAGCCAAGATCGACTAGCGGGGAGCACAGATACGCAGTATTTT
CDR3 protein: CASSQDRLAGSTDTQYF

V gene: TRBV20-1
J gene: TRBJ2-4
CDR3 length: 18
clone size: .
D gene: TRBD2
CDR3 DNA: TGCAGTGCTGATAAGTCTGGCGGGGGGGCCTGGGCCAAAAACATTCAGTACTTC
CDR3 protein: CSADKSGGGAWAKNIQYF

V gene: TRBV5-1
J gene: TRBJ2-7
CDR3 length: 16
clone size: .
D gene: TRBD1
CDR3 DNA: TGTGCCAGCAGCTTGGCGACAGGGATCCCACTTTACGAGCAGTACTTC
CDR3 protein: CASSLATGIPLYEQYF

V gene: TRBV9
J gene: TRBJ2-1
CDR3 length: 14
clone size: few
D gene: .
CDR3 DNA: TGTGCCAGCACCGTGACTAGTTCCTACAATGAGCAGTTCTTC
CDR3 protein: CASTVTSSYNEQFF

V gene: TRBV27
J gene: TRBJ2-1
CDR3 length: 14
clone size: .
D gene: .
CDR3 DNA: TGTGCCAGCAACCGGGACACCACATACAATGAGCAGTTCTTC
CDR3 protein: CASNRDTTYNEQFF

V gene: TRBV20-1
J gene: TRBJ2-1
CDR3 length: 13
clone size: .
D gene: .
CDR3 DNA: TGCAGTGTTTGCTGTGGAGGGGACAATGAGCAGTTCTTC
CDR3 protein: CSVCCGGDNEQFF

V gene: TRBV5-1
J gene: TRBJ2-7
CDR3 length: 13
clone size: .
D gene: .
CDR3 DNA: TGCGCCAGCAGCGTGAAGGGGGACTACGAGCAGTACTTC
CDR3 protein: CASSVKGDYEQYF

V gene: TRBV6-5
J gene: TRBJ2-6
CDR3 length: 14
clone size: .
D gene: TRBD1
CDR3 DNA: TGTGCCAGCAGAAGGGGGCGTGGGGCCAACGTCCTGACTTTC
CDR3 protein: CASRRGRGANVLTF

V gene: TRBV20-1
J gene: TRBJ2-6
CDR3 length: 17
clone size: few
D gene: .
CDR3 DNA: TGCAGTGCTAGACCCCGGGGACAAACTCAGGGGGCCAACGTCCTGACTTTC
CDR3 protein: CSARPRGQTQGANVLTF

V gene: TRBV27
J gene: TRBJ2-3
CDR3 length: 13
clone size: few
D gene: .
CDR3 DNA: TGTGCCAGCAGTGTAGGGCGGAGAGATACGCAGTATTTT
CDR3 protein: CASSVGRRDTQYF

V gene: TRBV7-2
J gene: TRBJ2-3
CDR3 length: 17
clone size: few
D gene: .
CDR3 DNA: TGTGCCAGCAGCCACCATGGTTACAGGGGAGGGGGAGATACGCAGTATTTT
CDR3 protein: CASSHHGYRGGGDTQYF

V gene: TRBV20-1
J gene: TRBJ1-5
CDR3 length: 15
clone size: .
D gene: TRBD1
CDR3 DNA: TGCAGTGCTAGACCCTCAGGGGGTGTCAATCAGCCCCAGCATTTT
CDR3 protein: CSARPSGGVNQPQHF

V gene: TRBV20-1
J gene: TRBJ2-2
CDR3 length: 16
clone size: .
D gene: TRBD2
CDR3 DNA: TGCAGTGCTAGACTAGCGGGGGAAGCCTGGACCGGGGAGCTGTTTTTT
CDR3 protein: CSARLAGEAWTGELFF

V gene: TRBV20-1
J gene: TRBJ2-3
CDR3 length: 13
clone size: .
D gene: TRBD1
CDR3 DNA: TGCAGTGCTGTCCGGACAGGTCCAGATACGCAGTATTTT
CDR3 protein: CSAVRTGPDTQYF

V gene: TRBV10-3
J gene: TRBJ1-2
CDR3 length: 12
clone size: .
D gene: .
CDR3 DNA: TGTGCCATCAGGGAGAACGGGGATGGCTACACCTTC
CDR3 protein: CAIRENGDGYTF

V gene: TRBV25-1
J gene: TRBJ2-5
CDR3 length: 15
clone size: .
D gene: TRBD2
CDR3 DNA: TGTGCCAGCAACCCAAGCGGGGGCCGGTACAATGAGCAGTACTTC
CDR3 protein: CASNPSGGRYNEQYF

V gene: TRBV5-1
J gene: TRBJ1-6
CDR3 length: 14
clone size: many
D gene: TRBD1
CDR3 DNA: TGTGCCAGCAGTTCGGACAGGGGTAATTCACCCCTCCACTTT
CDR3 protein: CASSSDRGNSPLHF

V gene: TRBV7-2
J gene: TRBJ2-1
CDR3 length: 12
clone size: .
D gene: .
CDR3 DNA: TGTGCCAGCAGCTTAGCCCTTACCGGGCAGTTCTTC
CDR3 protein: CASSLALTGQFF

V gene: TRBV15
J gene: TRBJ2-3
CDR3 length: 14
clone size: .
D gene: .
CDR3 DNA: TGTGCCACCGATGAAAGGGTTTGGACAGATACGCAGTATTTT
CDR3 protein: CATDERVWTDTQYF

V gene: TRBV6-4
J gene: TRBJ2-7
CDR3 length: 13
clone size: .
D gene: .
CDR3 DNA: TGTGCCAGCAGTGACTCCCTCAGCGACGAGCAGTACTTC
CDR3 protein: CASSDSLSDEQYF

V gene: TRBV2
J gene: TRBJ2-1
CDR3 length: 16
clone size: .
D gene: TRBD1
CDR3 DNA: TGTGCCAGCAGGGGACAGGGGGCGCGACTATACAATGAGCAGTTCTTC
CDR3 protein: CASRGQGARLYNEQFF

V gene: TRBV7-9
J gene: TRBJ2-4
CDR3 length: 14
clone size: few
D gene: TRBD1
CDR3 DNA: TGTGCCAGCAGCCCGCCGGGACAGGTCCAAGAGCAGTACTTC
CDR3 protein: CASSPPGQVQEQYF

V gene: TRBV5-1
J gene: TRBJ2-3
CDR3 length: 18
clone size: .
D gene: .
CDR3 DNA: TGCGCCAGCAGCTTGGAGGGGCCCGGAGGGGGCTACACAGATACGCAGTATTTT
CDR3 protein: CASSLEGPGGGYTDTQYF

V gene: TRBV6-5
J gene: TRBJ2-7
CDR3 length: 12
clone size: .
D gene: TRBD1
CDR3 DNA: TGTGCCAGCAGGCAGGGGGTGAACGAGCAGTACTTC
CDR3 protein: CASRQGVNEQYF

V gene: TRBV20-1
J gene: TRBJ2-1
CDR3 length: 15
clone size: few
D gene: TRBD1
CDR3 DNA: TGCAGTGAAAATCCGCCGGGGACAGGCGCCGATGAGCAGTTCTTC
CDR3 protein: CSENPPGTGADEQFF

V gene: TRBV20-1
J gene: TRBJ1-6
CDR3 length: 16
clone size: .
D gene: .
CDR3 DNA: TGCAGTGCTAGCCCGGTGGCGGGCTCCTATAATTCACCCCTCCACTTT
CDR3 protein: CSASPVAGSYNSPLHF

V gene: TRBV6-1
J gene: TRBJ2-3
CDR3 length: 14
clone size: .
D gene: .
CDR3 DNA: TGTGCCAGCGTGCCGTCCCTAGGGGCCGATGCGCAGTATTTT
CDR3 protein: CASVPSLGADAQYF

V gene: TRBV7-2
J gene: TRBJ2-1
CDR3 length: 15
clone size: few
D gene: TRBD1
CDR3 DNA: TGTGCCAGCAGCTTAGTTGGGACAGGGAACAATGAGCAGTTCTTC
CDR3 protein: CASSLVGTGNNEQFF

V gene: TRBV6-5
J gene: TRBJ2-1
CDR3 length: 20
clone size: .
D gene: TRBD2
CDR3 DNA: TGTGCCAGCAGTTACCCTCGAGTGGTTTCTAGCGGGGGGTCCATCAAGGAGCAGTTCTTC
CDR3 protein: CASSYPRVVSSGGSIKEQFF

V gene: TRBV7-9
J gene: TRBJ2-7
CDR3 length: 16
clone size: .
D gene: TRBD1
CDR3 DNA: TGTGCCAGCAGCTTAGACCCAGGGACAGGGGCCTACGAGCAGTACTTC
CDR3 protein: CASSLDPGTGAYEQYF

V gene: TRBV15
J gene: TRBJ1-2
CDR3 length: 16
clone size: .
D gene: .
CDR3 DNA: TGTGCCACCAGCCCAGAAATGGGAGACAAAATCTATGGCTACACCTTC
CDR3 protein: CATSPEMGDKIYGYTF

V gene: TRBV7-8
J gene: TRBJ2-7
CDR3 length: 17
clone size: few
D gene: TRBD1
CDR3 DNA: TGTGCCAGCAGCTTAGGCGCCGGGACAGAGTTCCCCTACGAGCAGTACTTC
CDR3 protein: CASSLGAGTEFPYEQYF

V gene: TRBV4-3
J gene: TRBJ2-1
CDR3 length: 16
clone size: few
D gene: TRBD2
CDR3 DNA: TGCGCCAGCAGCCAAGAAGCGGGGGGGACCTACAATGAGCAGTTCTTC
CDR3 protein: CASSQEAGGTYNEQFF

V gene: TRBV6-5
J gene: TRBJ1-5
CDR3 length: 14
clone size: .
D gene: .
CDR3 DNA: TGTGCCAGCAGTTACTCCATTGGGAATCAGCCCCAGCATTTT
CDR3 protein: CASSYSIGNQPQHF

V gene: TRBV4-2
J gene: TRBJ2-7
CDR3 length: 13
clone size: .
D gene: .
CDR3 DNA: TGTGCCAGCAGCCAGTCCCCGGGCGCTGAGCAGTACTTC
CDR3 protein: CASSQSPGAEQYF

V gene: TRBV7-2
J gene: TRBJ1-4
CDR3 length: 16
clone size: once
D gene: .
CDR3 DNA: TGTGCCAGCAGCTTACGGGCAGGAGCAACTAATGAAAAACTGTTTTTT
CDR3 protein: CASSLRAGATNEKLFF

V gene: TRBV5-6
J gene: TRBJ2-5
CDR3 length: 14
clone size: .
D gene: .
CDR3 DNA: TGTGCCAGCAGCGCGCCTAGCGACGAGGAGACCCAGTACTTC
CDR3 protein: CASSAPSDEETQYF

V gene: TRBV6-5
J gene: TRBJ2-7
CDR3 length: 15
clone size: few
D gene: .
CDR3 DNA: TGTGCCAGCAGTTACTCCTCGGACGGAACATACGAGCAGTACTTC
CDR3 protein: CASSYSSDGTYEQYF

V gene: TRBV7-9
J gene: TRBJ2-3
CDR3 length: 13
clone size: few
D gene: .
CDR3 DNA: TGTGCCAGCTCACCATCAGTGGGAGATACGCAGTATTTT
CDR3 protein: CASSPSVGDTQYF

V gene: TRBV7-7
J gene: TRBJ2-7
CDR3 length: 14
clone size: few
D gene: .
CDR3 DNA: TGTGCTAGCAGCCCCCTGAGAGACGACTACGAGCAGTACTTC
CDR3 protein: CASSPLRDDYEQYF

V gene: TRBV6-6
J gene: TRBJ1-2
CDR3 length: 15
clone size: .
D gene: .
CDR3 DNA: TGTGCCAGCAGTTACGAAGGACAGACCAACTATGGCTACACCTTC
CDR3 protein: CASSYEGQTNYGYTF

V gene: TRBV3-1
J gene: TRBJ2-1
CDR3 length: 16
clone size: .
D gene: TRBD2
CDR3 DNA: TGTGCCAGCAGCCAAGATTCCCGGGGGGGCAGGAATAAGCAGTTCTTC
CDR3 protein: CASSQDSRGGRNKQFF

V gene: TRBV14
J gene: TRBJ2-1
CDR3 length: 15
clone size: few
D gene: TRBD2
CDR3 DNA: TGTGCCAGCAGCCCCCGAGGACTAGCGGGGTTAGAGCAGTTCTTC
CDR3 protein: CASSPRGLAGLEQFF

V gene: TRBV7-2
J gene: TRBJ1-2
CDR3 length: 13
clone size: few
D gene: TRBD1
CDR3 DNA: TGTGCCAGCAGCCCTCAGGGGGGAGCGGGCTACACCTTC
CDR3 protein: CASSPQGGAGYTF

V gene: TRBV7-9
J gene: TRBJ2-7
CDR3 length: 12
clone size: .
D gene: .
CDR3 DNA: TGTGCCAGCAGCTTTTTCGTCGGCGAGCAGTACTTC
CDR3 protein: CASSFFVGEQYF